Listed here is a single TCR beta chain. Its target is unknown. V gave up 0 bases and J gave up 8 bases; unmatched junction bases: 8. CDR1 and CDR2 (germline): SNHLY, FYNNEI. CDR3 length equals 16 residues. These data are taken from a study of T cells in localized non-small cell lung cancer. TCRdb's copy holds only in-frame clones and misses some; the assay was immunoSEQ multiplex PCR. In the table there are about 24,000 clones, roughly nine tenths of which are singletons. Study-wide findings and caveats: Within adjacent lung there appeared a median approximately 62 of the top 100 tumor clones.

The chain joins TRBV2 to TRBJ2-1; 9 bases map to TRBD1. The sample was peripheral blood, taken before any cancer treatment. The TCR originated in a man aged 35 to 70 with stage I squamous cell lung carcinoma. As DNA, the CDR3 is TGTGCCAGCAGTGAAGCCTCGGGACAGGGAAAGGATGAGCAGTTCTTC. As protein: CASSEASGQGKDEQFF.